This passage covers 17 T cell receptor beta chains from one sample sequenced in a study of blood T cell repertoires in COVID-19. Data came from immunoSEQ multiplex PCR; TCRdb stores just in-frame clones and leaves some out. This table holds some 90,000 clones, around 82% found once. The sample consisted of peripheral blood. These receptors were taken from a man in his 70s with active or convalescent COVID-19.

V is TRBV29-1 and J is TRBJ2-5; possible D gene TRBD2, 5 bases. CDR1 SQVTM and CDR2 ANQGSEA come from the germline V gene. The CDR3 has 13 residues. Trimming cost V 7 bases and J 2 bases, with 14 bases left between them. CDR3: CSARRSYQETQYF. The DNA for the CDR3 is TGCAGCGCCCGGAGGAGCTATCAAGAGACCCAGTACTTC.

The rearrangement joins TRBV3-1 (or the pseudogene TRBV3-2) to TRBJ2-7, with 15 bases identical to TRBD2. CDR1 is LGHDT, CDR2 YNNKEL, per germline (reference sequence). The CDR3 length is 17 residues. Losses at the gene ends were 3 bases for V and 2 bases for J; bases not matched to a gene: 5. The DNA for the CDR3 is TGTGCCAGCAGCCAGGGACTAGCGGGGGGCTTAACCTACGAGCAGTACTTC. Encoded protein: CASSQGLAGGLTYEQYF.

The chain joins TRBV10-3 to TRBJ1-1, with 9 bases aligning to TRBD1. CDR3 length equals 16 residues. Per germline, CDR1 ENHRY and CDR2 SYGVKD. The ends lost 2 bases at V and 5 bases at J; junction bases unmatched: 9. CDR3 DNA: TGTGCCATCAGTGAGCGAACCGGGACAGGGAGTACTGAAGCTTTCTTT. Translated: CAISERTGTGSTEAFF.

This chain connects TRBV28 to TRBJ1-2, with D tentatively TRBD1 (6 bases). The V end lost 3 bases, the J end lost 4 bases, and 12 bases lay between the germline ends. Germline CDR1 reads MDHEN; CDR2 reads SYDVKM. The CDR3 has 14 amino acids. DNA for the CDR3: TGTGCCAGCAGTTTGCTAGGGGGACCCTATGGCTACACCTTC. This encodes CASSLLGGPYGYTF.

The J gene is TRBJ2-7, the V gene TRBV2; D gene ambiguous. V was shortened by 7 bases and J by 0 bases, with 10 bases between the two germline ends. CDR1 and CDR2 (germline): SNHLY, FYNNEI. CDR3 length equals 13 residues. The DNA for the CDR3 is TGTGCCAGCAAACCTACGAGCTCCTACGAGCAGTACTTC. Protein sequence: CASKPTSSYEQYF.

The J gene is TRBJ1-1, the V gene TRBV6-5; no firm D call. The CDR3 is 13 amino acids. Germline lookup yields CDR1 MNHEY and CDR2 SVGAGI. V dropped 6 bases and J dropped 6 bases, with 14 bases sitting between them. This CDR3 reads CASSRVEEAEAFF. The CDR3 nucleotides read TGTGCCAGCAGCCGGGTGGAGGAGGCTGAAGCTTTCTTT.

The chain uses TRBV5-1 and TRBJ1-2; the D gene is possibly TRBD1 (5 bases). Trimming took 1 base from V and 1 from J, leaving 8 bases between them. This CDR3 contains 14 residues. Germline CDR1 is SGHRS and CDR2 is YFSETQ. CDR3: CASSLSGHNYGYTF. CDR3 DNA sequence: TGCGCCAGCAGCTTGAGTGGACATAACTATGGCTACACCTTC.

Points on this clone: The same CDR3 is also encoded by other DNA sequences in this sample. CDR3 bases: TGTGCCAGTAGTAGGCAGGGGAACACTGAAGCTTTCTTT. Residues: CASSRQGNTEAFF. The chain joins TRBV19 to TRBJ1-1, with D tentatively TRBD1 (5 bases). The CDR3 totals 13 residues. V dropped 4 bases and J dropped 1 base, with 7 bases sitting between them. Germline assignment: CDR1 LNHDA and CDR2 SQIVND (reference sequence). The complete variable domain, with remaining parts taken from reference TRBV19 and TRBJ1-1, reads DGGITQSPKYLFRKEGQNVTLSCEQNLNHDAMYWYRQDPGQGLRLIYYSQIVNDFQKGDIAEGYSVSREKKESFPLTVTSAQKNPTAFYLCASSRQGNTEAFFGQGTRLTVV.

The chain has TRBV5-4 and TRBJ2-1; 9 bases fit TRBD2. The CDR3 is 14 amino acids. V was pared by 4 bases and J by 7 bases, with 6 bases of the junction left unmatched. Germline CDR1 SGHNT, CDR2 YYREEE (reference sequence). In DNA, the CDR3 is TGTGCCAGCAGCCCACGCGGGGGGGCAAATGAGCAGTTCTTC. Amino acids: CASSPRGGANEQFF.

The chain combines TRBV6-2 or TRBV6-3 with TRBJ2-1; no clear D. The CDR3 runs 11 residues. Germline CDR1 MNHEY, CDR2 SVGEGT. The V end lost 6 bases, the J end lost 8 bases, and 8 bases lay between the germline ends. CDR3 amino acids: CASSLLDEQFF. DNA of the CDR3: TGTGCCAGCAGCCTCCTCGATGAGCAGTTCTTC.

This sequence joins TRBV12-3 or TRBV12-4 and TRBJ2-1; D is possibly TRBD2 (7 bases). CDR3 length: 13 residues. Between the trimmed V and J ends, which lost 2 bases and 10 bases, there was a span of 12 bases. In DNA, the CDR3 is TGTGCCAGCAGTTTACATGGGGGGGCCGAGCAGTTCTTC. Encoded protein: CASSLHGGAEQFF.

V is TRBV19 and J is TRBJ2-3; possible D gene TRBD2, 7 bases. The CDR3 runs to 14 residues. V was shortened by 5 bases and J by 4 bases, with 13 bases between the two germline ends. Germline CDR1 is LNHDA and CDR2 is SQIVND (reference sequence). The CDR3 here is CASSDRGASDTQYF. CDR3 sequence (DNA): TGTGCCAGTAGTGATCGGGGGGCGTCAGATACGCAGTATTTT.

J is TRBJ2-2 and V is TRBV5-5; 8 nucleotides agree with TRBD1. This CDR3 contains 14 residues. V was clipped by 7 bases and J by 6 bases; unmatched bases: 8. CDR1 and CDR2 (germline): SGHKS, YYEKEE (reference sequence). The CDR3 sequence is CASCNRQGSGELFF. The CDR3 nucleotides read TGTGCCAGCTGCAACCGACAGGGGTCCGGGGAGCTGTTTTTT.

This chain joins TRBV5-1 and TRBJ2-1; 9 bases agree with TRBD2. V gave up 0 bases and J gave up 2 bases; unmatched junction bases: 3. Per the germline V gene, CDR1 is SGHRS and CDR2 is YFSETQ. There are 16 residues in the CDR3. In DNA, the CDR3 is TGCGCCAGCAGCTTGGAGGCTAGCGGGGCCTACAATGAGCAGTTCTTC. The encoded protein is CASSLEASGAYNEQFF. Together with reference TRBV5-1 and TRBJ2-1, the CDR3 gives the full variable domain: KAGVTQTPRYLIKTRGQQVTLSCSPISGHRSVSWYQQTPGQGLQFLFEYFSETQRNKGNFPGRFSGRQFSNSRSEMNVSTLELGDSALYLCASSLEASGAYNEQFFGPGTRLTVL.

Concerning this clone itself: At one boundary the junction diverges from the germline segment, which might be a read error. The chain is built from TRBV3-1 (or the pseudogene TRBV3-2) and TRBJ1-2, with D perhaps TRBD1 (5 bases). CDR3 length equals 14 residues. Per the germline V gene, CDR1 is LGHDT and CDR2 is YNNKEL (reference sequence). CDR3 nucleotides: TGTGCCAGCAGTCAAGCAACAGGCTGCTATGGCTACACCTTC. It is translated as CASSQATGCYGYTF.

The rearrangement uses TRBV5-1 and TRBJ2-5, with no clear D. The V gene's germline CDR1 is SGHRS and CDR2 YFSETQ. The V and J ends lost 4 bases and 2 bases respectively, with 12 bases between them. The CDR3 spans 14 residues. For the CDR3, the DNA is TGCGCCAGCAGCCCGGCCCCAGGACAAGAGACCCAGTACTTC. Its protein product is CASSPAPGQETQYF.

The chain is built from TRBV11-2 and TRBJ2-1, with TRBD1 as a possible D gene (6 bases). Per the germline V gene, CDR1 is SGHAT and CDR2 is FQNNGV. This CDR3 is built from 13 residues. Trimming shortened V by 5 bases and J by 5 bases, and 10 bases separated the two germline ends. The CDR3, as DNA: TGTGCCAGCAGCAGAAGGACAGACAATGAGCAGTTCTTC. Translating gives CASSRRTDNEQFF. Using reference TRBV11-2 and TRBJ2-1 for the parts outside the CDR3, the full variable domain is EAGVAQSPRYKIIEKRQSVAFWCNPISGHATLYWYQQILGQGPKLLIQFQNNGVVDDSQLPKDRFSAERLKGVDSTLKIQPAKLEDSAVYLCASSRRTDNEQFFGPGTRLTVL.